Below are 23 T cell receptor beta chains sequenced from a single sample in a study of blood T cell repertoires in COVID-19. Method: immunoSEQ multiplex PCR; TCRdb's copy keeps in-frame clones and lacks some. The table lists 120,000 to 150,000 clones, 88% of them singletons. Sequenced input: peripheral blood. The receptors derive from a human donor in a cohort sampled during active COVID-19.

The chain recombines TRBV2 with TRBJ1-6; 8 bases line up with TRBD1. This CDR3 region has 16 residues. V was pared by 3 bases and J by 9 bases, with 10 bases of the junction left unmatched. Germline V gives CDR1 SNHLY, CDR2 FYNNEI. The CDR3 nucleotides read TGTGCCAGCAGTGAGTCAGGGGGCTATAGGAGTTCACCCCTCCACTTT. Amino acid sequence: CASSESGGYRSSPLHF.

The gene calls are TRBV7-3 and TRBJ1-1, with 8 bases matching TRBD1. CDR3 length equals 14 residues. V dropped 1 base and J dropped 7; count of bases not matched to a gene: 5. Germline V gene lookup returns CDR1 SGHTA and CDR2 FQGTGA. The CDR3, as DNA: TGTGCCAGCAGCTTAAGCCAGGGGGCAGGTGAAGCTTTCTTT. This sequence encodes CASSLSQGAGEAFF.

The chain employs TRBV19 and TRBJ1-2, with D hard to call. CDR3 length equals 17 residues. From germline, CDR1 is LNHDA and CDR2 SQIVND (reference sequence). V was cut by 3 bases and J by 0 bases, with 17 bases left in between. This CDR3 reads CASSMWAKTGTNYGYTF. CDR3 bases: TGTGCCAGTAGTATGTGGGCTAAAACGGGGACTAACTATGGCTACACCTTC.

The rearrangement links TRBV7-8 to TRBJ2-5, with 9 bases matching TRBD2. V trimming: 4 bases; J trimming: 5 bases; junction bases outside the gene matches: 11. Germline loops: CDR1 SGHVS, CDR2 FQNEAQ. CDR3 length equals 16 residues. The CDR3 loop reads CASSSYERGVWETQYF. The CDR3 coding sequence is TGTGCCAGCAGCTCCTACGAGCGGGGGGTCTGGGAGACCCAGTACTTC.

V usage is TRBV4-1 and J usage is TRBJ1-6; TRBD1 matches at 9 bases. This CDR3 is 17 amino acids long. In germline, CDR1 is MGHRA, CDR2 YSYEKL. The V gene end was trimmed by 1 base and the J gene end by 7 bases; junction bases not matched to a gene: 8. The CDR3 region has the DNA TGCGCCAGCAGCCAAGTCGAACAGGGGGCATGGAATTCACCCCTCCACTTT. Translation: CASSQVEQGAWNSPLHF.

This chain uses TRBV6-2 or TRBV6-3 with TRBJ2-3; the match to TRBD1 covers 7 bases. This CDR3 has 17 residues. Germline V CDR1 and CDR2: MNHEY, SVGEGT. The ends lost 5 bases at V and 2 bases at J; junction bases unmatched: 13. DNA for the CDR3: TGTGCCAGCAGTAAACCGACAGGGAGCGGCTACACAGATACGCAGTATTTT. Its translation is CASSKPTGSGYTDTQYF.

The gene calls are TRBV7-3 and TRBJ2-3, with TRBD2 identical over 7 bases. The CDR3 loop spans 13 amino acids. V shed 5 bases and J 5 bases; nucleotides not matched to a gene: 4. Germline-derived CDR1 and CDR2 are SGHTA and FQGTGA. The CDR3 loop is CASSRGRGDTQYF. CDR3 coding DNA: TGTGCCAGCAGCCGAGGGAGGGGAGATACGCAGTATTTT.

This chain uses TRBV7-3 with TRBJ2-5; 9 bases are a match to TRBD1. This CDR3 has 15 residues. V was pared by 2 bases and J by 5 bases, with 6 bases of the junction left unmatched. The germline gives CDR1 SGHTA, CDR2 FQGTGA. CDR3 nucleotides: TGTGCCAGCAGCTTAGGACAGGGGCGACGGGAGACCCAGTACTTC. It codes for CASSLGQGRRETQYF. Using reference TRBV7-3 and TRBJ2-5 for the parts outside the CDR3, the full variable domain is GAGVSQTPSNKVTEKGKYVELRCDPISGHTALYWYRQSLGQGPEFLIYFQGTGAADDSGLPNDRFFAVRPEGSVSTLKIQRTERGDSAVYLCASSLGQGRRETQYFGPGTRLLVL.

This rearrangement joins TRBV6-5 to TRBJ2-7; D is perhaps TRBD1 (6 bases). V was pared by 10 bases and J by 3 bases, with 16 bases between. The CDR3 runs 13 residues. Germline CDR1 and CDR2: MNHEY and SVGAGI. CDR3 sequence: CAITGQRNYEQYF. DNA of the CDR3: TGTGCCATCACGGGACAACGAAACTACGAGCAGTACTTC.

On this clone itself: The junction does not match germline at one end; this may be a read error. This chain joins TRBV7-7 and TRBJ2-5; 11 bases are shared with TRBD2. The CDR3 length is 15 residues. Per germline, CDR1 SSHAT and CDR2 FNYEAQ (reference sequence). CDR3: CASSVTSGGQETQYF. In DNA, the CDR3 is TGTGCTAGCAGCGTTACTAGCGGGGGCCAAGAGACCCAGTACTTC. Variable domain in full (rest from reference TRBV7-7 and TRBJ2-5): GAGVSQSPRYKVTKRGQDVTLRCDPISSHATLYWYQQALGQGPEFLTYFNYEAQPDKSGLPSDRFSAERPEGSISTLTIQRTEQRDSAMYRCASSVTSGGQETQYFGPGTRLLVL.

The chain carries TRBV30 and TRBJ2-1; 8 bases fit TRBD2. The CDR3 loop spans 15 amino acids. The germline V gene has CDR1 GTSNPN and CDR2 SVGIG (reference sequence). V gave up 3 bases and J gave up 2 bases; unmatched junction bases: 6. CDR3 sequence (DNA): TGTGCCTGGAGCGATAGCGGGGAGCCCTACAATGAGCAGTTCTTC. Residues: CAWSDSGEPYNEQFF.

The rearrangement uses TRBV5-6 and TRBJ1-2; the D is unclear. CDR3 size: 17 residues. Per germline, CDR1 SGHDT and CDR2 YYEEEE. With 4 bases removed from V and 5 bases from J, the gap between germline ends came to 24 bases. CDR3 sequence reads: CASSDDTAALGQYGYTF. CDR3 nucleotide sequence: TGTGCCAGCAGCGATGATACAGCGGCACTGGGTCAATATGGCTACACCTTC.

This clone was counted a few times. The chain couples TRBV6-1 to TRBJ1-2; D may be TRBD1 (6 bases). The CDR3 has 15 residues. Looked up from germline, CDR1 is MNHNS and CDR2 is SASEGT. V was shortened by 0 bases and J by 2 bases, with 10 bases between the two germline ends. CDR3 residues: CASSEAPGQNYGYTF. The DNA of the CDR3 is TGTGCCAGCAGTGAAGCCCCTGGACAGAACTATGGCTACACCTTC.

The CDR3 loop is CASSERASGNNEQFF. The CDR3 DNA reads TGTGCCAGCAGTGAAAGGGCTAGCGGGAATAATGAGCAGTTCTTC. The V and J genes are TRBV6-4 and TRBJ2-1, with 9 bases fitting TRBD2. Germline CDR1 and CDR2: MRHNA and SNTAGT. With 3 bases clipped from V and 7 bases from J, the junction kept 7 bases outside the gene matches. The CDR3 runs to 15 residues.

The rearrangement joins TRBV7-3 to TRBJ2-1; 11 nucleotides match TRBD2. This CDR3 has 20 amino acids. The V and J ends lost 2 bases and 0 bases, in that order; junction bases with no gene match: 12. Looked up from germline, CDR1 is SGHTA and CDR2 is FQGTGA. The CDR3 DNA sequence: TGTGCCAGCAGCTTACGACCGGGACTAGCGGACCAGAGCTCCTACAATGAGCAGTTCTTC. Amino acids: CASSLRPGLADQSSYNEQFF.

V is TRBV4-1 and J is TRBJ2-2, with D possibly TRBD2 on 6 matching bases. V lost 4 bases and J 1 base, leaving 10 bases between the germline ends. CDR3 length equals 15 residues. Germline values: CDR1 MGHRA, CDR2 YSYEKL. CDR3 amino acids: CASSPRRENTGELFF. The CDR3 bases are TGCGCCAGCAGCCCGAGGCGGGAGAACACCGGGGAGCTGTTTTTT.

The chain employs TRBV12-3 or TRBV12-4 and TRBJ1-6; possible D gene TRBD1, 6 bases. V lost 7 bases and J lost 13, with 14 bases in between. The CDR3 loop spans 12 amino acids. The CDR3 DNA reads as TGTGCCAGCACCCTGGGGGCGGCTCCCCTCCACTTT. Its protein product is CASTLGAAPLHF.

V usage is TRBV7-9 and J usage is TRBJ2-1, with a tentative D call TRBD2 (6 bases). There are 14 residues in the CDR3. V was pared by 4 bases and J by 3 bases, with 10 bases between. Germline lookup yields CDR1 SEHNR and CDR2 FQNEAQ (reference sequence). For the CDR3, the DNA is TGTGCCAGCAGCTGGGGACTTCTCTACAATGAGCAGTTCTTC. Its protein is CASSWGLLYNEQFF.

This clone was counted between two and nine times. The gene calls are TRBV6-6 and TRBJ1-4; D is uncertain. The germline V gene has CDR1 MNHNY and CDR2 SVGAGI (reference sequence). The ends were cut back, 1 base at V and 8 bases at J, with 17 bases in the middle. The CDR3 has 16 residues. In nucleotides, the CDR3 is TGTGCCAGCAGTTACTTTTCCCCCGGCCGGGTGGAAAAACTGTTTTTT. The encoded protein is CASSYFSPGRVEKLFF.

V is TRBV7-2 and J is TRBJ2-7; D is perhaps TRBD1 (5 bases). Germline V gene data show CDR1 as SGHTA and CDR2 as FQGNSA. V dropped 4 bases and J dropped 12 bases, with 19 bases sitting between them. This CDR3 comprises 13 residues. The CDR3 protein is CASSSYQGLVWYF. The CDR3 coding sequence is TGTGCCAGCAGCTCATACCAGGGTTTAGTGTGGTACTTC. The full variable domain, completed using reference TRBV7-2 and TRBJ2-7, is GAGVSQSPSNKVTEKGKDVELRCDPISGHTALYWYRQSLGQGLEFLIYFQGNSAPDKSGLPSDRFSAERTGGSVSTLTIQRTQQEDSAVYLCASSSYQGLVWYFGPGTRLTVT.

The chain carries TRBV19 and TRBJ1-2; D gene ambiguous. V gave up 7 bases and J gave up 0 bases, with 9 bases separating them. Per the germline V gene, CDR1 is LNHDA and CDR2 is SQIVND (reference sequence). The CDR3 length is 13 residues. The CDR3 is CASTRTPNYGYTF. The CDR3 region has the DNA TGTGCCAGTACCCGGACTCCTAACTATGGCTACACCTTC.

The chain carries TRBV5-1 and TRBJ2-3; perhaps TRBD2 as D (5 bases). V shed 3 bases and J shed 0 bases, with 11 bases lying between them. In germline, CDR1 is SGHRS, CDR2 YFSETQ. The CDR3 has 15 amino acids. The CDR3 here is CASSWRATSTDTQYF. The DNA of the CDR3 is TGCGCCAGCAGCTGGCGGGCCACTAGCACAGATACGCAGTATTTT.

The gene calls are TRBV9 and TRBJ2-7; D perhaps matches TRBD2 (5 bases). Trimming took 1 base from V and 5 from J, leaving 13 bases between them. Germline V gene lookup returns CDR1 SGDLS and CDR2 YYNGEE. The CDR3 runs to 14 residues. CDR3 loop: CASSVRSSLDEQYF. In nucleotides, the CDR3 is TGTGCCAGCAGCGTACGATCCTCACTAGACGAGCAGTACTTC.